This T cell receptor (beta chain) was identified in a study of beta chain features in type 1 diabetes. Study summary: Patient and healthy donor groups were alike in age, gender and cell yields. Study outcomes and limitations: Patients with Type 1 diabetes showed moderately but significantly shorter TCRB CDR3s in all four CD4+ subsets.

Worth noting for this clone: Its antigen is still unknown.

The investigators reverse transcribed all of the isolated RNA, so they sequenced expressed TCRB transcripts. Measured with immunoSEQ multiplex PCR; TCRdb has only the in-frame clones, and not every one. This table has 600,000 to 700,000 clones, over 10% appearing once. This CDR3 comprises 16 residues. Germline-derived CDR1 and CDR2 are SNHLY and FYNNEI. Trimming pared 5 bases from V and 4 bases from J, leaving 17 bases between. Material: naive CD4+ T cells from blood. This sequence was found in a man between 18 and 35 years old with type 1 diabetes. The genes are TRBV2 and TRBJ2-2; D is unclear. The CDR3 coding sequence is TGTGCCAGCAGTCCAGGACCTAAAAAGAGCACCGGGGAGCTGTTTTTT. Its translation: CASSPGPKKSTGELFF.